This T cell receptor beta chain was sequenced for a study of blood T cells in healthy people across ages. Study-wide context: Capture via template switching afforded approximately one barcoded beta molecule per two T cells.

This clonotype occurred a few times. Combining a sample-barcoded 5' primer with a J-beta primer mix, a second PCR ran for roughly 7 to 12 cycles. A template-switch adaptor that had 12 random nucleotides put a tag on each cDNA molecule. MiXCR, applied by TCRdb to the 5' RACE reads, yields one record per CDR3 protein. The table includes more than 500,000 distinct CDR3 sequences, roughly 28% detected once. This CDR3 spans 15 amino acids. V dropped 3 bases and J dropped 7 bases, with 16 bases sitting between them. The germline CDR1 and CDR2 sequences are LGHNA and YSLEER. This rearrangement joins TRBV4-3 to TRBJ1-5, with TRBD1 as a possible D gene (5 bases). This receptor was taken from a woman in her seventies in good health. Sequencing was done on a sample of blood. The CDR3 region is CASSQSGLEGQPQHF. CDR3 DNA: TGCGCCAGCAGCCAGTCAGGGCTTGAGGGACAGCCCCAGCATTTT.